These 9 T cell receptor beta chains originate from one sample sequenced in a study of cytomegalovirus exposure and HLA in healthy donors. The PCR ran on 60 Vbeta and 13 Jbeta primers. TCRdb's copy holds only in-frame clones and misses some; the assay was immunoSEQ multiplex PCR. The repertoire holds some 57,000 clones, 70% seen once, with 15% to 20% in the top ten. The specimen sequenced was PBMCs. The receptors shown here come from a woman aged 55-69 years in good health and CMV-seropositive.

The chain recombines TRBV6-1 with TRBJ2-5; tentative D call: TRBD1 (5 bases). The V gene's germline CDR1 is MNHNS and CDR2 SASEGT. The CDR3 runs to 15 residues. V gave up 2 bases and J gave up 2 bases, with 12 bases separating them. This chain's CDR3 is CASSEYRGNQETQYF. The CDR3 DNA follows: TGTGCCAGCAGTGAATATAGGGGAAATCAAGAGACCCAGTACTTC.

This clone has just a few counts. The V call is TRBV15, the J call TRBJ2-5, with 9 positions matching TRBD1. V was clipped by 5 bases and J by 0 bases; unmatched bases: 7. The CDR3 is 16 amino acids. The germline V gene encodes CDR1 LNHNV and CDR2 YYDKDF (reference sequence). The CDR3 is CATSAVTGGNQETQYF. As DNA, the CDR3 is TGTGCCACCAGCGCCGTGACAGGGGGTAACCAAGAGACCCAGTACTTC.

Comment on this clone: A junction boundary mismatches the germline segment, possibly from a read error. The CDR3 region is CASSTHPGANVLTF. DNA for the CDR3: TGTGCTAGCAGCACTCACCCTGGGGCCAACGTCCTGACTTTC. The chain joins TRBV7-7 to TRBJ2-6; D remains unclear. Germline lookup yields CDR1 SSHAT and CDR2 FNYEAQ (reference sequence). The CDR3 runs 14 residues.

This CDR3 reads CAISEPGQMTYEQYF. The CDR3 DNA reads TGTGCCATCAGTGAACCGGGACAGATGACCTACGAGCAGTACTTC. The chain combines TRBV10-3 with TRBJ2-7; TRBD1 aligns across 7 bases. CDR1 is ENHRY and CDR2 is SYGVKD in the germline V gene. With V trimmed by 3 bases and J by 2 bases, 7 bases remained unmatched. This CDR3 comprises 15 residues.

The rearrangement links TRBV4-3 to TRBJ1-1; 7 positions match TRBD1. The V gene end was trimmed by 2 bases and the J gene end by 3 bases; junction bases not matched to a gene: 3. Germline CDR1 and CDR2: LGHNA and YSLEER. The length of the CDR3 is 14 residues. Here the CDR3 reads CASSQPDRDTEAFF. The CDR3 DNA is TGCGCCAGCAGCCAACCCGACAGGGACACTGAAGCTTTCTTT.

V and J are TRBV2 and TRBJ1-3, with D perhaps matching TRBD1 (5 bases). V lost 5 bases and J lost 4, with 9 bases in between. The CDR3 is 13 amino acids. Germline V CDR1 and CDR2: SNHLY, FYNNEI. Here the CDR3 reads CASSYRGGNTIYF. DNA for the CDR3: TGTGCCAGCAGTTATAGGGGAGGAAACACCATATATTTT.

The rearrangement uses TRBV19 and TRBJ1-1; maybe TRBD1 (5 bases). The germline V gene has CDR1 LNHDA and CDR2 SQIVND (reference sequence). The CDR3 covers 14 residues. V was cut by 8 bases and J by 7 bases, with 20 bases left in between. The CDR3 coding sequence is TGTGCCAGTCTTCGGGGGTGGCCCACAGGTGAAGCTTTCTTT. As protein: CASLRGWPTGEAFF.

V gene TRBV7-9 combines with J gene TRBJ2-3; perhaps TRBD1 as D (7 bases). Germline values: CDR1 SEHNR, CDR2 FQNEAQ (reference sequence). The V gene lost 10 bases and the J gene lost 1 base, with 15 bases spanning the gap. The CDR3 is 14 residues long. Here the CDR3 reads CATMPGGRTDTQYF. The CDR3 DNA reads TGTGCCACCATGCCAGGGGGGCGCACAGATACGCAGTATTTT.

This clone showed up just a few times. This chain links TRBV2 with TRBJ2-1, with 8 positions matching TRBD2. This CDR3 comprises 15 residues. The junction had 10 bases not matched to a gene; V was cut back by 3 bases and J by 9 bases. In germline, CDR1 is SNHLY, CDR2 FYNNEI. Written as DNA, the CDR3 is TGTGCCAGCAGTGAGGGGCGGGGGGTTATCAGTGAGCAGTTCTTC. Its protein is CASSEGRGVISEQFF.